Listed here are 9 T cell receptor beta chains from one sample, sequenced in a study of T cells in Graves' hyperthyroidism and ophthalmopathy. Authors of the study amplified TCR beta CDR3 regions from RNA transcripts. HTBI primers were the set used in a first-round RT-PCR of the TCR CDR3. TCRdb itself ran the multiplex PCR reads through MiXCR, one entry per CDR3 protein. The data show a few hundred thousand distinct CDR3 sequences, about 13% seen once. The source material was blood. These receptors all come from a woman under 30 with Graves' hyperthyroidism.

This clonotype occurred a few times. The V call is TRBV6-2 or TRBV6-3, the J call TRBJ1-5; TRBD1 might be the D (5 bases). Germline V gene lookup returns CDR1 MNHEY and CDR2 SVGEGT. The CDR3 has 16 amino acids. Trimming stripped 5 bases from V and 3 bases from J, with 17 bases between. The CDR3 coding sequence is TGTGCCAGCAGTCTTATCTCGGGACGGGACAATCAGCCCCAGCATTTT. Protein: CASSLISGRDNQPQHF.

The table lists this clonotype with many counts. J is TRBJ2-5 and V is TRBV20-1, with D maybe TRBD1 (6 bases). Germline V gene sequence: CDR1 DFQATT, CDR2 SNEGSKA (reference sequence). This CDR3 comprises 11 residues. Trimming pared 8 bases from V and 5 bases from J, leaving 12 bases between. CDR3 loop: CSPGQGETQYF. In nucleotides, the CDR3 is TGCAGTCCAGGTCAGGGGGAGACCCAGTACTTC.

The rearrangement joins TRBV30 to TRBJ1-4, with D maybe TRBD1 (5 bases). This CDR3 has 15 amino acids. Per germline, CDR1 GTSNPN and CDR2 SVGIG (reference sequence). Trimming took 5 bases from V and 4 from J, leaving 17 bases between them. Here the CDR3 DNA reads TGTGCCTGGGGGGGAACGGGGCAAGTTAATGAAAAACTGTTTTTT. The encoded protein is CAWGGTGQVNEKLFF.

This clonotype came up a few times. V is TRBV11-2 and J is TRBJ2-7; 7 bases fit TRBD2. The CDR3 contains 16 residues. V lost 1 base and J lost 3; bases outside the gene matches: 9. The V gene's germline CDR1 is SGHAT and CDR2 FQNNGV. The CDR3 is CASSLGGGERYYEQYF. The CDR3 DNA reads TGTGCCAGCAGCTTAGGGGGGGGGGAGCGGTACTACGAGCAGTACTTC.

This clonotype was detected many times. In nucleotides, the CDR3 is TGTGCCAGCTGTAGCGGGACCATGCTAAACCAAGAGACCCAGTACTTC. It is translated as CASCSGTMLNQETQYF. The rearrangement links TRBV7-2 to TRBJ2-5, with 8 positions matching TRBD2. The CDR3 length is 16 residues. V was clipped by 8 bases and J by 0 bases; unmatched bases: 11. Looked up from germline, CDR1 is SGHTA and CDR2 is FQGNSA. Full variable domain (missing parts from reference TRBV7-2 and TRBJ2-5): GAGVSQSPSNKVTEKGKDVELRCDPISGHTALYWYRQSLGQGLEFLIYFQGNSAPDKSGLPSDRFSAERTGGSVSTLTIQRTQQEDSAVYLCASCSGTMLNQETQYFGPGTRLLVL.

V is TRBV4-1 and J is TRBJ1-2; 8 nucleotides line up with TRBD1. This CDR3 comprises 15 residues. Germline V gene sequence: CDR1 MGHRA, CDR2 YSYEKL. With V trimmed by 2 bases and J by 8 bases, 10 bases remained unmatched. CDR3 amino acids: CASSQPGRGLKGYTF. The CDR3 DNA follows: TGCGCCAGCAGCCAACCCGGCAGGGGGCTAAAGGGCTACACCTTC.

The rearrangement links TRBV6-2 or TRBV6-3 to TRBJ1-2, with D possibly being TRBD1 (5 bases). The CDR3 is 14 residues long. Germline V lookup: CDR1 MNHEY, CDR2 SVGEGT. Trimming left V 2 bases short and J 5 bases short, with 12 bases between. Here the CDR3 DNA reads TGTGCCAGCAGTTACCAGCAGGGCCGATATGGCTACACCTTC. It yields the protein CASSYQQGRYGYTF.

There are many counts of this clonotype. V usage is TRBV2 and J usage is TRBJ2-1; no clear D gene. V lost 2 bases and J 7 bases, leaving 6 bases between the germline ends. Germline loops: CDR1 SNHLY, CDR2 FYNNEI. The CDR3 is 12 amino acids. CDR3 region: CASSERRNEQFF. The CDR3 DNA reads TGTGCCAGCAGTGAAAGGCGGAATGAGCAGTTCTTC. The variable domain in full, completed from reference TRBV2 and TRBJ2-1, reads EPEVTQTPSHQVTQMGQEVILRCVPISNHLYFYWYRQILGQKVEFLVSFYNNEISEKSEIFDDQFSVERPDGSNFTLKIRSTKLEDSAMYFCASSERRNEQFFGPGTRLTVL.

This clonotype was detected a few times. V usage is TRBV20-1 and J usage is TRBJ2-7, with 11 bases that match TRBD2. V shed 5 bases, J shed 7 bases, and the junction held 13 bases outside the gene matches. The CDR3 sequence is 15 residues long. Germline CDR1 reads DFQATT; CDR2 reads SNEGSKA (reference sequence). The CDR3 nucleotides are TGCAGTGCTCCTCTTTGGACTAGCGGGTCTAGGGAGCAGTACTTC. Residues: CSAPLWTSGSREQYF.